These 13 T cell receptor beta chains were all obtained from the same sample, sequenced in a study of blood T cell repertoires in COVID-19. Measured with immunoSEQ multiplex PCR; TCRdb has only the in-frame clones, and not every one. The data contain about 57,000 clones, 80% to 90% of them singletons. Specimen: PBMCs or T cells enriched from blood (not recorded which). The receptors originated from a woman aged 40 to 50 with acute COVID-19.

The rearrangement joins TRBV12-3 or TRBV12-4 to TRBJ2-3, with 7 positions matching TRBD2. V lost 8 bases and J lost 12; bases outside the gene matches: 8. The CDR3 contains 11 residues. For the CDR3, the DNA is TGTGCCAGCGTGGGGGGGGATTCACAGTATTTT. Encoded protein: CASVGGDSQYF.

Only one count was recorded for this clone. The chain recombines TRBV11-2 with TRBJ1-3; 8 bases match TRBD1. Trimming removed 1 base from V and 7 bases from J; junction bases left unmatched: 6. Germline V gene lookup returns CDR1 SGHAT and CDR2 FQNNGV. The CDR3 consists of 15 residues. CDR3 sequence: CASSLAFSGGNTIYF. The CDR3 DNA is TGTGCCAGCAGCTTAGCTTTTTCAGGGGGCAACACCATATATTTT. The full variable domain, rest sourced from reference TRBV11-2 and TRBJ1-3, is EAGVAQSPRYKIIEKRQSVAFWCNPISGHATLYWYQQILGQGPKLLIQFQNNGVVDDSQLPKDRFSAERLKGVDSTLKIQPAKLEDSAVYLCASSLAFSGGNTIYFGEGSWLTVV.

This clone was seen a handful of times. The rearrangement links TRBV29-1 to TRBJ2-1; the match to TRBD2 covers 8 bases. Germline V gene lookup returns CDR1 SQVTM and CDR2 ANQGSEA. Trimming at V came to 5 bases and at J to 6 bases, leaving 12 bases not matched to a gene. This CDR3 is 15 amino acids long. The CDR3 DNA is TGCAGCGTTTGCAGGACACACCGGGAGGGCAATGAGCAGTTCTTC. It codes for CSVCRTHREGNEQFF.

This clone appeared once. The chain has TRBV5-4 and TRBJ2-7; D may be TRBD2 (7 bases). The V and J ends lost 4 bases and 4 bases respectively, with 15 bases between them. The CDR3 consists of 14 residues. Per the germline V gene, CDR1 is SGHNT and CDR2 is YYREEE (reference sequence). In DNA, the CDR3 is TGTGCCAGCAGCATAGGGGGGGCCTTTTACGAGCAGTACGTC. Translating it yields CASSIGGAFYEQYV.

The chain combines TRBV5-1 with TRBJ2-1; 9 bases map to TRBD2. The CDR3 extends over 14 amino acids. The junction had 9 bases not matched to a gene; V was cut back by 5 bases and J by 9 bases. Germline values: CDR1 SGHRS, CDR2 YFSETQ. The CDR3 here is CASSVSAGGTEQFF. The CDR3 region has the DNA TGCGCCAGCAGTGTTTCGGCGGGAGGGACTGAGCAGTTCTTC. The complete variable domain, with remaining parts taken from reference TRBV5-1 and TRBJ2-1, reads KAGVTQTPRYLIKTRGQQVTLSCSPISGHRSVSWYQQTPGQGLQFLFEYFSETQRNKGNFPGRFSGRQFSNSRSEMNVSTLELGDSALYLCASSVSAGGTEQFFGPGTRLTVL.

This rearrangement joins TRBV18 to TRBJ2-1; D uncertain. The CDR3 consists of 16 residues. V dropped 2 bases and J dropped 0 bases, with 11 bases sitting between them. Germline CDR1 is KGHSH and CDR2 is LQKENI. CDR3 loop: CASSPWSSRSYNEQFF. As DNA, the CDR3 is TGTGCCAGCTCACCATGGAGCAGCCGCTCCTACAATGAGCAGTTCTTC.

The gene calls are TRBV27 and TRBJ2-7; 7 bases line up with TRBD2. Germline V lookup: CDR1 MNHEY, CDR2 SMNVEV (reference sequence). CDR3 size: 13 residues. J lost 4 bases, V lost 2 bases, and 2 bases had no gene match. CDR3 sequence reads: CASSLRREYEQYF. The CDR3 DNA sequence: TGTGCCAGCAGTTTACGGCGGGAGTACGAGCAGTACTTC.

In its sample, this clone was seen a few times. The V and J genes are TRBV3-1 (or the pseudogene TRBV3-2) and TRBJ2-5; the match to TRBD1 covers 7 bases. CDR3 size: 15 residues. J gave up 4 bases and V 0 bases, and 5 bases lay outside the gene matches. Germline CDR1 reads LGHDT; CDR2 reads YNNKEL (reference sequence). The CDR3 sequence is CASSQDSAGGETQYF. The DNA of the CDR3 is TGTGCCAGCAGCCAAGATTCGGCAGGGGGAGAGACCCAGTACTTC.

V and J are TRBV5-1 and TRBJ1-4, with TRBD1 identical over 9 bases. Germline V lookup: CDR1 SGHRS, CDR2 YFSETQ. The CDR3 totals 15 residues. Trimming at V came to 4 bases and at J to 7 bases, leaving 8 bases not matched to a gene. The CDR3 DNA is TGCGCCAGCAGCGAGGGGACAGGGAGGACTGAAAAACTGTTTTTT. Amino acids: CASSEGTGRTEKLFF.

This chain uses TRBV27 with TRBJ1-4; 10 nucleotides agree with TRBD1. CDR3 length: 14 amino acids. With 5 bases clipped from V and 8 bases from J, the junction kept 5 bases outside the gene matches. Germline V CDR1 and CDR2: MNHEY, SMNVEV (reference sequence). The CDR3 sequence: CASSADRGKEKLFF. The CDR3 region has the DNA TGTGCCAGCAGTGCGGACAGGGGGAAGGAAAAACTGTTTTTT.

V and J are TRBV10-3 and TRBJ2-1; no clear D gene. The CDR3 is 15 amino acids. CDR1 is ENHRY, CDR2 SYGVKD, per germline. With 0 bases removed from V and 5 bases from J, the gap between germline ends came to 11 bases. CDR3 in DNA: TGTGCCATCAGTGAGTCGAGAGGAATAAACAATGAGCAGTTCTTC. This translates into CAISESRGINNEQFF.

V is TRBV2 and J is TRBJ1-6, with D maybe TRBD1 (6 bases). V was pared by 6 bases and J by 6 bases, with 18 bases between. Germline V gene sequence: CDR1 SNHLY, CDR2 FYNNEI. The CDR3 covers 16 residues. CDR3 region: CASRKQGPASNSPLHF. The CDR3 DNA reads as TGTGCCAGCAGAAAACAGGGCCCGGCAAGTAATTCACCCCTCCACTTT.

Here the CDR3 DNA reads TGTGCCAGCAGTTTTTCGGACACCGGGGAGCTGTTTTTT. It is translated as CASSFSDTGELFF. V and J are TRBV28 and TRBJ2-2; D is ambiguous. Germline V lookup: CDR1 MDHEN, CDR2 SYDVKM. This CDR3 contains 13 residues. V lost 3 bases and J lost 3, with 5 bases in between.